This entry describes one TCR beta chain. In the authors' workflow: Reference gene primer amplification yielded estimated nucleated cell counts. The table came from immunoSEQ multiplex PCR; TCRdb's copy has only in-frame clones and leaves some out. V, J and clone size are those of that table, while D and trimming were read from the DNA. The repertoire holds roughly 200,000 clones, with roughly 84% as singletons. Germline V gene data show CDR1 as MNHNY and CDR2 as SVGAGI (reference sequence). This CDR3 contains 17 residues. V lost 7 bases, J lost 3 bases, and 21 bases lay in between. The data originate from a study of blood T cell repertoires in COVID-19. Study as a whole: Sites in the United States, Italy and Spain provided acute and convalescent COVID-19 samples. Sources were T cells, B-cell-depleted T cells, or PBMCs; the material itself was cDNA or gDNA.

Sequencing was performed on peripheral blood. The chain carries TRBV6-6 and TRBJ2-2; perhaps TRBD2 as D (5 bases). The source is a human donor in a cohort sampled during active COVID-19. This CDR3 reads CASTRQGGGQHTGELFF. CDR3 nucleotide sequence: TGTGCCAGCACTCGCCAAGGCGGCGGGCAACACACCGGGGAGCTGTTTTTT.